The 4 T cell receptor beta chains presented below share a single source sample, sequenced in a study of shared clonotypes between healthy human individuals. Selected positively for CCR7 and CD45RO-negative, naive CD8 cells excluded terminally differentiated effector memory CD45RA+ cells. The repertoire was sequenced with immunoSEQ multiplex PCR; TCRdb's copy has only in-frame clones and lacks some. The sample yields more than 2 million clones, over 85% seen once. Input material: naive CD8+ T cells from PBMCs. The source is a man aged 18-30 years in good health. Some clones in this sample may be carry-over from other donors' samples.

The chain joins TRBV10-3 to TRBJ2-1; 12 bases are shared with TRBD2. Germline values: CDR1 ENHRY, CDR2 SYGVKD. This CDR3 has 16 amino acids. V trimming: 0 bases; J trimming: 10 bases; junction bases outside the gene matches: 7. As DNA, the CDR3 is TGTGCCATCAGTGAGTCGGCTAGCGGGAGGGTGGAAGAGCAGTTCTTC. Its translation is CAISESASGRVEEQFF.

The rearrangement uses TRBV7-2 and TRBJ2-1; D call uncertain. V shed 5 bases and J shed 12 bases, with 14 bases lying between them. This CDR3 has 12 residues. Germline V lookup: CDR1 SGHTA, CDR2 FQGNSA. The CDR3 DNA sequence: TGTGCCAGCAGCGTAGAAGGGTCCCGGCAGTTCTTC. It codes for CASSVEGSRQFF.

The V gene is TRBV11-2, the J gene TRBJ2-7; TRBD2 matches at 14 bases. Germline V lookup: CDR1 SGHAT, CDR2 FQNNGV. The CDR3 is 19 residues long. Trimming removed 4 bases from V and 7 bases from J; junction bases left unmatched: 18. The CDR3 loop is CASSSTPGLAGALPREQYF. The DNA of the CDR3 is TGTGCCAGCAGCTCGACTCCGGGACTAGCGGGAGCCCTCCCGCGGGAGCAGTACTTC.

This clone has more than one count but fewer than ten. This chain joins TRBV13 and TRBJ1-1; D remains ambiguous. The V end was cut by 5 bases, the J end by 4 bases, with 11 bases between. From germline, CDR1 is PRHDT and CDR2 FYEKMQ (reference sequence). This CDR3 contains 13 residues. The CDR3 region is CASSPSEGTEAFF. As DNA, the CDR3 is TGTGCCAGCAGCCCCAGCGAGGGCACTGAAGCTTTCTTT.